Below, 27 T cell receptor beta chains from the same sample are listed, as sequenced in a study of vaccination effects on CD4 cells after COVID-19. No antigen is known for these receptors. After expansion with viral peptide pools in the ViraFEST assay, antigen-specific CD4+ T cells were sequenced. Following 10 days of culture, CD4+ T cells were isolated. Either the BNT162b2 or mRNA-1273 vaccine was given to participants in two doses. TCRdb's table, derived via immunoSEQ multiplex PCR, lists solely in-frame clones and lacks some. In the table there are 13,000 to 15,000 clones, roughly 75% of which are singletons. The input for sequencing was CD4+ T cells from PBMCs cultured with HCoV-NL63 spike peptides, taken after COVID-19 vaccination. The source is a human donor who received a COVID-19 vaccine.

This clone was counted once. The chain carries TRBV15 and TRBJ2-3; 7 bases agree with TRBD2. The CDR3 length is 15 residues. With V trimmed by 0 bases and J by 3 bases, 3 bases remained unmatched. CDR1 LNHNV and CDR2 YYDKDF come from the germline V gene (reference sequence). CDR3 residues: CATSREKRGTDTQYF. Written as DNA, the CDR3 is TGTGCCACCAGCAGAGAAAAGCGGGGTACAGATACGCAGTATTTT.

Only a few counts were recorded for this clone. CDR3 sequence: CASAGGQGRTGELFF. The CDR3, as DNA: TGCGCCAGCGCCGGGGGACAGGGGCGCACCGGGGAGCTGTTTTTT. The chain carries TRBV5-1 and TRBJ2-2; 10 bases match TRBD1. V was pared by 7 bases and J by 4 bases, with 7 bases of the junction left unmatched. CDR1 and CDR2 from the germline V gene are SGHRS and YFSETQ. The CDR3 sequence is 15 residues long.

This chain links TRBV6-6 with TRBJ1-6; 11 bases agree with TRBD1. V was clipped by 4 bases and J by 9 bases; unmatched bases: 2. The CDR3 spans 14 residues. CDR1 is MNHNY, CDR2 SVGAGI, per germline (reference sequence). This chain's CDR3 is CASSSGQGASPLHF. CDR3 bases: TGTGCCAGCAGTTCCGGACAGGGGGCTTCACCCCTCCACTTT.

As regards this clone: An end of the junction differs from the germline gene, which may be a read error. The rearrangement links TRBV5-6 to TRBJ2-3; the D gene could be TRBD1 or TRBD2 (6 bases each). Germline-derived CDR1 and CDR2 are SGHDT and YYEEEE. The CDR3 contains 14 residues. The CDR3 protein is CASSLGGTADTQYF. The CDR3 DNA reads as TGTGCCAGCAGTTTGGGGGGCACTGCAGATACGCAGTATTTT.

The J gene is TRBJ2-1, the V gene TRBV19; tentatively, D is TRBD2 (6 bases). In germline, CDR1 is LNHDA, CDR2 SQIVND (reference sequence). Trimming took 1 base from V and 4 from J, leaving 14 bases between them. The CDR3 spans 16 residues. The CDR3 DNA reads as TGTGCCAGTAGTATAGGGGGGTGGAGGGAGTACAATGAGCAGTTCTTC. Amino acids: CASSIGGWREYNEQFF.

The chain uses TRBV9 and TRBJ2-2; 10 bases match TRBD2. CDR3 size: 14 residues. Germline CDR1 and CDR2: SGDLS and YYNGEE. The J segment lost 6 bases and the V segment lost 4 bases, leaving 3 bases of the junction unmatched. CDR3 sequence reads: CASSLTSGAGELFF. The CDR3 DNA sequence: TGTGCCAGCAGCCTTACTAGCGGGGCCGGGGAGCTGTTTTTT.

As DNA, the CDR3 is TGTGCCAGCAGCCGGAGTTCTGAAAAACTGTTTTTT. Protein: CASSRSSEKLFF. This chain uses TRBV5-6 with TRBJ1-4, with unresolved D. This CDR3 is built from 12 residues. The V end was cut by 4 bases, the J end by 7 bases, with 8 bases between. The germline CDR1 and CDR2 sequences are SGHDT and YYEEEE.

In its sample, this clone was seen a few times. The chain has TRBV3-1 (or the pseudogene TRBV3-2) and TRBJ1-1; a weak D match, TRBD1 (6 bases). V lost 4 bases and J lost 4, with 10 bases in between. Germline V gives CDR1 LGHDT, CDR2 YNNKEL (reference sequence). The CDR3 totals 13 residues. CDR3: CASSLRGGTEAFF. For the CDR3, the DNA is TGTGCCAGCAGCCTGAGAGGGGGCACTGAAGCTTTCTTT.

The chain carries TRBV21-1 and TRBJ1-5; the table gives TRBD1 as D, unverified against the DNA. TRBV21-1 is annotated as a pseudogene. There are 18 residues in the CDR3. The CDR3 nucleotides read TGTGCCAGCAGCTTCCACCGGGACAGGGGGCAAGATTATCAGCCCCAGCATTTT. This codes for CASSFHRDRGQDYQPQHF.

The chain joins TRBV19 to TRBJ1-5, with 7 nucleotides matching TRBD1. Per the germline V gene, CDR1 is LNHDA and CDR2 is SQIVND (reference sequence). The length of the CDR3 is 14 residues. Unmatched junction bases numbered 5, after V lost 7 bases and J lost 2 bases. CDR3 DNA sequence: TGTGCCAGTAAGACAGGGACGGGCAATCAGCCCCAGCATTTT. It codes for CASKTGTGNQPQHF.

This clone was seen only a few times. The J gene is TRBJ1-1, the V gene TRBV2; D remains ambiguous. V dropped 2 bases and J dropped 1 base, with 5 bases sitting between them. Germline CDR1 and CDR2: SNHLY and FYNNEI. There are 13 residues in the CDR3. CDR3 loop: CASSELENTEAFF. The CDR3 DNA follows: TGTGCCAGCAGTGAACTGGAGAACACTGAAGCTTTCTTT.

The rearrangement links TRBV5-1 to TRBJ2-3, with TRBD2 matching 9 bases. J was trimmed by 3 bases and V by 4 bases; bases with no gene match: 9. The CDR3 runs to 16 residues. Germline CDR1 SGHRS, CDR2 YFSETQ. DNA for the CDR3: TGCGCCAGCAGCCGTACCGTAGCGGGGGTAACAGATACGCAGTATTTT. Translation: CASSRTVAGVTDTQYF.

The chain recombines TRBV3-1 (or the pseudogene TRBV3-2) with TRBJ1-5, with D possibly matching TRBD1 (5 bases). The V end was cut by 3 bases, the J end by 6 bases, with 15 bases between. Per the germline V gene, CDR1 is LGHDT and CDR2 is YNNKEL (reference sequence). The CDR3 contains 15 residues. Here the CDR3 reads CASSQAWGSGQPQHF. DNA of the CDR3: TGTGCCAGCAGCCAGGCGTGGGGGTCGGGTCAGCCCCAGCATTTT.

The V call is TRBV19, the J call TRBJ1-1, with a possible D match to TRBD1 (5 bases). V dropped 6 bases and J dropped 0 bases, with 17 bases sitting between them. The germline V gene has CDR1 LNHDA and CDR2 SQIVND (reference sequence). This CDR3 has 16 amino acids. The CDR3 region has the DNA TGTGCCAGTAGGACCGGGGGGTCCGCATTGAACACTGAAGCTTTCTTT. Translation: CASRTGGSALNTEAFF. The entire variable domain, with the rest obtained from reference TRBV19 and TRBJ1-1, is as follows: DGGITQSPKYLFRKEGQNVTLSCEQNLNHDAMYWYRQDPGQGLRLIYYSQIVNDFQKGDIAEGYSVSREKKESFPLTVTSAQKNPTAFYLCASRTGGSALNTEAFFGQGTRLTVV.

V usage is TRBV29-1 and J usage is TRBJ2-2, with 11 bases lining up with TRBD1. After removal of 4 bases from V and 5 bases from J, the junction contained 6 bases not matched to a gene. In germline, CDR1 is SQVTM, CDR2 ANQGSEA. The CDR3 sequence is 15 residues long. The CDR3 DNA reads as TGCAGCGTTGGTCGGACAGGGGGCGCGACCGGGGAGCTGTTTTTT. Translation gives CSVGRTGGATGELFF.

The J gene is TRBJ1-2, the V gene TRBV4-3, with a weak D call TRBD1 (6 bases). V was pared by 4 bases and J by 4 bases, with 10 bases between. The V gene's germline CDR1 is LGHNA and CDR2 YSLEER. CDR3 length: 13 amino acids. The CDR3 region is CASSRTVLYGYTF. The CDR3 DNA sequence: TGCGCCAGCAGCCGGACAGTACTCTATGGCTACACCTTC.

The chain combines TRBV6-5 with TRBJ1-2; D not certain. Germline CDR1 MNHEY, CDR2 SVGAGI. The CDR3 is 13 residues long. Trimming took 6 bases from V and 7 from J, leaving 15 bases between them. The chain's CDR3 is CASSLTGRIGYTF. In DNA, the CDR3 is TGTGCCAGCAGCCTGACCGGACGGATTGGCTACACCTTC.

This chain uses TRBV21-1 with TRBJ1-5. TRBV21-1 constitutes a pseudogene. This CDR3 region has 18 residues. The CDR3 loop is CASSLGEKDNPHNQPQHF. DNA for the CDR3: TGTGCCAGCAGCTTAGGGGAGAAGGACAACCCTCACAATCAGCCCCAGCATTTT.

This clone is judged medium-sized. J is TRBJ1-1 and V is TRBV18; unclear D gene. Trimming left V 5 bases short and J 11 bases short, with 15 bases between. CDR3 size: 12 residues. Germline V CDR1 and CDR2: KGHSH, LQKENI. The chain's CDR3 is CASSTERVSAFF. The CDR3 DNA reads TGTGCCAGCTCAACGGAACGAGTCTCGGCTTTCTTT.

This clone has a handful of counts. This rearrangement joins TRBV6-6 to TRBJ1-6; 9 bases agree with TRBD1. Germline V gene lookup returns CDR1 MNHNY and CDR2 SVGAGI (reference sequence). The CDR3 consists of 15 residues. The junction had 9 bases not matched to a gene; V was cut back by 6 bases and J by 9 bases. The DNA of the CDR3 is TGTGCCAGCAGCAATCCGGGACAGGGCTCTTCACCCCTCCACTTT. The encoded protein is CASSNPGQGSSPLHF.

This sequence joins TRBV4-1 and TRBJ2-7, with D hard to call. The V gene lost 0 bases and the J gene lost 5 bases, with 14 bases spanning the gap. Germline lookup yields CDR1 MGHRA and CDR2 YSYEKL. The CDR3 has 15 residues. The CDR3 nucleotides read TGCGCCAGCAGCCAAGATCAACGACCTATCCACGAGCAGTACTTC. Translated: CASSQDQRPIHEQYF.

This clone occurred once. The chain uses TRBV13 and TRBJ2-3; D is ambiguous. CDR1 and CDR2 (germline): PRHDT, FYEKMQ (reference sequence). V lost 5 bases, J lost 0 bases, and 6 bases lay in between. The CDR3 length is 13 residues. CDR3 DNA: TGTGCCAGCAGCCATCCTAGCACAGATACGCAGTATTTT. It encodes CASSHPSTDTQYF.

This rearrangement joins TRBV6-2 or TRBV6-3 to TRBJ1-2; D ambiguous. Germline lookup yields CDR1 MNHEY and CDR2 SVGEGT. Trimming removed 2 bases at V and 14 bases at J, with 15 bases between. The CDR3 sequence is 12 residues long. CDR3 region: CASSYLQSQKTF. The CDR3 region has the DNA TGTGCCAGCAGTTACCTACAGAGTCAGAAAACCTTC.

The chain has TRBV7-2 and TRBJ1-6; 7 nucleotides agree with TRBD1. This CDR3 spans 16 amino acids. J was trimmed by 9 bases and V by 4 bases; bases with no gene match: 12. Germline CDR1 reads SGHTA; CDR2 reads FQGNSA. CDR3 residues: CASSSKRGTEFSPLHF. CDR3 sequence (DNA): TGTGCCAGCAGCTCCAAGCGGGGGACAGAATTTTCACCCCTCCACTTT.

J is TRBJ2-1 and V is TRBV11-1; maybe TRBD1 (6 bases). Per germline, CDR1 SGHAT and CDR2 FQDESV (reference sequence). The CDR3 has 14 amino acids. V dropped 1 base and J dropped 10 bases, with 14 bases sitting between them. This chain's CDR3 is CASSLGAGVEEQFF. In DNA, the CDR3 is TGTGCCAGCAGCTTAGGCGCAGGGGTGGAGGAGCAGTTCTTC.

J is TRBJ2-7 and V is TRBV7-2; D is ambiguous. This CDR3 region has 13 residues. The germline V and J ends were trimmed by 3 bases and 4 bases, with 10 bases remaining between them. The germline CDR1 and CDR2 sequences are SGHTA and FQGNSA. CDR3 coding DNA: TGTGCCAGCAGCTTGGTCCTGCGGTACGAGCAGTACTTC. It specifies CASSLVLRYEQYF. Variable domain in full (rest from reference TRBV7-2 and TRBJ2-7): GAGVSQSPSNKVTEKGKDVELRCDPISGHTALYWYRQSLGQGLEFLIYFQGNSAPDKSGLPSDRFSAERTGGSVSTLTIQRTQQEDSAVYLCASSLVLRYEQYFGPGTRLTVT.

This clone has only one observation. V and J are TRBV20-1 and TRBJ2-1, with D tentatively TRBD1 (6 bases). Looked up from germline, CDR1 is DFQATT and CDR2 is SNEGSKA (reference sequence). The CDR3 length is 11 residues. CDR3: CGPGQGNEQFF. The CDR3 DNA follows: TGCGGGCCGGGGCAGGGGAATGAGCAGTTCTTC.